This T cell receptor beta chain was retrieved from a study of T cell responses to AZD1222 COVID-19 vaccine. Whole-study findings and limits: The sample set comprised mostly white British donors with more females, and clonal diversity was possibly underestimated. With two AZD1222 doses given, Spike-specific TCR breadth and depth both rose.

Comments on this clone: As yet, its antigen is unknown.

Germline V gene lookup returns CDR1 MNHEY and CDR2 SVGAGI. Trimming cost V 1 base and J 5 bases, with 14 bases left between them. CDR3 length: 16 residues. The assay was immunoSEQ multiplex PCR, and TCRdb's table has in-frame clones only and misses some. The table records 75,000 to 100,000 clones, around 90% of them present only once. The specimen comprised peripheral blood, sampled on day 0 of MenACWY control vaccination. The receptor's source is an adult in good health. The chain uses TRBV6-5 and TRBJ1-4, with D possibly being TRBD1 (6 bases). CDR3 DNA sequence: TGTGCCAGCAGTTACTTATCGGACAGCGACAATGAAAAACTGTTTTTT. Its protein product is CASSYLSDSDNEKLFF.